The T cell receptor (beta chain) described here comes from a study of T-cell memory formation after mild COVID-19. This clonotype was observed a handful of times. As yet, its antigen is unknown. CDR3 length: 15 residues. V lost 1 base, J lost 2 bases, and 11 bases lay in between. Germline values: CDR1 LGHNA, CDR2 YNFKEQ. Whole-study results and caveats: The pre-infection memory compartment contained some responding clones, suggesting cross-reactive memory joined. CD4+ clones that contracted lay mainly in CM and EM; CD8+ ones lay in EMRA.

TCRdb reanalysed the 5' RACE reads using MiXCR and keeps one entry per CDR3 protein. The data contain 350,000 to 500,000 distinct CDR3 sequences, over 15% of them seen just once; the ten biggest clones take up 20% to 25%. Sequenced sample: PBMCs or a T cell subset sorted from them (not recorded which). The gene calls are TRBV4-2 and TRBJ1-2, with D tentatively TRBD1 (5 bases). The sequence was collected from a man aged 18 to 29 who had mild COVID-19 (a few samples of this study predate the infection). Cell type and time point are not known. CDR3 sequence: CASSQGDSANYGYTF. CDR3 nucleotide sequence: TGTGCCAGCAGCCAAGGAGACAGTGCGAACTATGGCTACACCTTC.